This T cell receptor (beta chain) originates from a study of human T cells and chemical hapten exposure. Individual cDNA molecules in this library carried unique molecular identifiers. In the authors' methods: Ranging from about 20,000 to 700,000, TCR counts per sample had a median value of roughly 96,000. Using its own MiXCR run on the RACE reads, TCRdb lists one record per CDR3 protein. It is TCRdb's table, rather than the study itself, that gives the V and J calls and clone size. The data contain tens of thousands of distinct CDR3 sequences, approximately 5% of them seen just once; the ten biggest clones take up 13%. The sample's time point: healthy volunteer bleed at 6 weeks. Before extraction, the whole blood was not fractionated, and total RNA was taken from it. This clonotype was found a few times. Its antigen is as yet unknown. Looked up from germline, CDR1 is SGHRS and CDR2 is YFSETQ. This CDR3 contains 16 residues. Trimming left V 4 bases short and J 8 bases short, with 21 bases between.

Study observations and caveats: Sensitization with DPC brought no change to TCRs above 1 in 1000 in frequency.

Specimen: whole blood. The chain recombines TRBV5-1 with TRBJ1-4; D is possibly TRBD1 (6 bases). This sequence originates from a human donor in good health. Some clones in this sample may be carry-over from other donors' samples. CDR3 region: CASSPSPGQPREKLFF. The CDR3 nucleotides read TGCGCCAGCAGCCCCTCCCCCGGACAGCCCCGGGAAAAACTGTTTTTT. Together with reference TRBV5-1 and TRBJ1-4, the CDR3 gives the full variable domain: KAGVTQTPRYLIKTRGQQVTLSCSPISGHRSVSWYQQTPGQGLQFLFEYFSETQRNKGNFPGRFSGRQFSNSRSEMNVSTLELGDSALYLCASSPSPGQPREKLFFGSGTQLSVL.